This T cell receptor beta chain stems from a study of PD-L1 blockade in urothelial cancer. On the study more broadly: Atezolizumab 1,200 mg was given intravenously every 3 weeks, starting 2014. At 3 weeks (second dose) and 6 weeks after starting treatment, blood was analyzed. Overall study results and limits: Clones that were tumor-associated expanded more in the blood of durable-benefit patients at 3 weeks. Better survival was predicted when blood TCR clonality before treatment fell below the median.

This clone was seen only a few times. Its antigen is undetermined. Trimming removed 4 bases from V and 8 bases from J; junction bases left unmatched: 8. From germline, CDR1 is MNHEY and CDR2 SVGAGI. The CDR3 contains 14 residues. Indicated time point: peripheral blood 6 weeks after treatment start. Repertoires were generated with immunoSEQ multiplex PCR, while TCRdb's copy carries only in-frame clones and drops some. Seen here are about 120,000 clones, around 89% observed once, and the top ten hold 1.7%. The sample here was PBMCs, taken around atezolizumab (anti-PD-L1) treatment. The chain employs TRBV6-5 and TRBJ1-2, with 9 bases identical to TRBD1. This sequence was found in a man in his fifties or sixties with urothelial cancer. CDR3 loop: CASSSGQGFHGYTF. The CDR3 nucleotides read TGTGCCAGCAGTTCGGGACAGGGCTTTCACGGCTACACCTTC.